The source of this T cell receptor beta chain is a study of CD8 T cells in ankylosing spondylitis. Study findings and constraints: A subset of motif variants has previously been described in the synovial fluid and blood of reactive arthritis. Reports say disease-linked clones showed up significantly more in matched ankylosing spondylitis synovial fluid. In ankylosing spondylitis blood, a motif of about 8 highly homologous TCR beta variants appeared characteristic. In peripheral blood, disease-linked CD8+ clones occurred at relatively low frequencies.

This clonotype has a count of ten or more. Its antigen is currently unknown. CDR3 length equals 14 residues. Trimming took 0 bases from V and 7 from J, leaving 10 bases between them. Germline CDR1 and CDR2: LGHNA and YSLEER. Using quantitative 5'-RACE with molecular barcodes, the authors made TCR beta libraries. TCRdb recomputed calls from the 5' RACE reads with MiXCR, one row per CDR3 protein. The table lists fewer than 550,000 distinct CDR3 sequences, under 5.5% of them singletons. This sequence originates from a male donor with ankylosing spondylitis. The chain combines TRBV4-3 with TRBJ2-1; D is undetermined. Input material: blood, either unsorted or a sorted T cell fraction (not recorded which). The CDR3 loop is CASSQERLGNEQFF. DNA for the CDR3: TGCGCCAGCAGCCAAGAAAGGTTAGGGAATGAGCAGTTCTTC.